The 21 T cell receptor beta chains given below trace back to one sample, sequenced in a study of T-cell memory formation after mild COVID-19 (dated by TCRdb to the early 2020s). The library came from 5' RACE. Sequencing took place on an Illumina NovaSeq 6000. Starting from the raw public reads, TCRdb applied fastp trimming at Q25, assembled clones with MiXCR and retained in-frame beta chains. Here each entry gathers all rows of one CDR3 protein and keeps the most common genes and DNA. Present in this sample are 450,000 to 650,000 distinct CDR3 sequences, 20% to 25% of which were seen just once. Approximately 8.4% of the sample comes from the top ten. The specimen was PBMCs or a T cell subset sorted from them (not recorded which). These TCRs come from an adult woman who had mild COVID-19 (a few samples of this study predate the infection). The sample titles of this study are shuffled in the database, so cell type and time point are left out; the donor was told from shared clones.

V usage is TRBV25-1 and J usage is TRBJ2-1; unclear D gene. The CDR3 is made up of 14 amino acids. The ends were cut back, 9 bases at V and 0 bases at J, with 12 bases in the middle. Looked up from germline, CDR1 is MGHDK and CDR2 is SYGVNS. DNA of the CDR3: TGTGCCAGTGGCGCTTCCCGCTCCTACAATGAGCAGTTCTTC. Translation gives CASGASRSYNEQFF.

This clonotype has only a few counts. The chain carries TRBV5-1 and TRBJ2-3; 11 positions agree with TRBD2. V was pared by 0 bases and J by 4 bases, with 4 bases of the junction left unmatched. The CDR3 sequence is 16 residues long. Per germline, CDR1 SGHRS and CDR2 YFSETQ. The CDR3 nucleotides read TGCGCCAGCAGCTTGGAAGTAGCGGGGGGGCCAGATACGCAGTATTTT. It codes for CASSLEVAGGPDTQYF. The whole variable domain, filled in from reference TRBV5-1 and TRBJ2-3, reads KAGVTQTPRYLIKTRGQQVTLSCSPISGHRSVSWYQQTPGQGLQFLFEYFSETQRNKGNFPGRFSGRQFSNSRSEMNVSTLELGDSALYLCASSLEVAGGPDTQYFGPGTRLTVL.

This clonotype was seen many times. The chain combines TRBV24-1 with TRBJ2-1, with D possibly matching TRBD1 (6 bases). CDR1 KGHDR and CDR2 SFDVKD come from the germline V gene. The CDR3 runs to 15 residues. V was cut by 3 bases and J by 0 bases, with 8 bases left in between. The CDR3 DNA reads TGTGCCACCAGTGATCAGGGGTCCTCCTACAATGAGCAGTTCTTC. This sequence encodes CATSDQGSSYNEQFF.

V is TRBV19 and J is TRBJ2-2; 8 bases fit TRBD2. CDR1 is LNHDA and CDR2 is SQIVND in the germline V gene (reference sequence). This CDR3 region has 16 residues. V dropped 2 bases and J dropped 6; count of bases not matched to a gene: 8. The CDR3 loop is CASSILPSGLAGELFF. CDR3 sequence (DNA): TGTGCCAGTAGTATACTCCCTAGCGGGTTGGCCGGGGAGCTGTTTTTT.

The chain recombines TRBV6-6 with TRBJ2-7; D is unclear. The germline gives CDR1 MNHNY, CDR2 SVGAGI (reference sequence). The CDR3 consists of 12 residues. The V end lost 2 bases, the J end lost 6 bases, and 8 bases lay between the germline ends. CDR3 in DNA: TGTGCCAGCAGTTACGGGCCCTCCGAGCAGTACTTC. Translating it yields CASSYGPSEQYF.

The rearrangement joins TRBV5-5 to TRBJ1-1; D possibly corresponds to TRBD1 (5 bases). The V gene's germline CDR1 is SGHKS and CDR2 YYEKEE (reference sequence). V lost 4 bases and J 0 bases, leaving 16 bases between the germline ends. The CDR3 runs to 16 residues. The CDR3 protein is CASSGGTPGVNTEAFF. The CDR3 DNA reads as TGTGCCAGCAGCGGGGGGACTCCTGGGGTGAACACTGAAGCTTTCTTT. Based on the CDR3 plus reference TRBV5-5 and TRBJ1-1, the full variable domain is DAGVTQSPTHLIKTRGQQVTLRCSPISGHKSVSWYQQVLGQGPQFIFQYYEKEERGRGNFPDRFSARQFPNYSSELNVNALLLGDSALYLCASSGGTPGVNTEAFFGQGTRLTVV.

The rearrangement links TRBV20-1 to TRBJ1-1; D is unresolved. From germline, CDR1 is DFQATT and CDR2 SNEGSKA (reference sequence). The CDR3 totals 13 residues. V was trimmed by 3 bases and J by 0 bases, leaving 8 bases between them. This CDR3 reads CSASISVNTEAFF. In DNA form, the CDR3 reads TGCAGTGCTAGTATATCGGTGAACACTGAAGCTTTCTTT.

This clonotype was seen repeatedly, ten times or more. V usage is TRBV7-2 and J usage is TRBJ2-5, with TRBD1 identical over 7 bases. The V and J ends lost 5 bases and 2 bases, in that order; junction bases with no gene match: 5. CDR3 length: 14 amino acids. Per the germline V gene, CDR1 is SGHTA and CDR2 is FQGNSA. The CDR3 region is CASSLGTEQETQYF. CDR3 coding DNA: TGTGCCAGCAGCCTGGGGACAGAACAAGAGACCCAGTACTTC.

The chain joins TRBV4-3 to TRBJ2-7; D possibly uses TRBD1 or TRBD2 (6 bases each). V dropped 4 bases and J dropped 6 bases, with 19 bases sitting between them. The CDR3 length is 15 residues. Germline-derived CDR1 and CDR2 are LGHNA and YSLEER. The CDR3 nucleotides are TGCGCCAGCAGCCCTGCTTCGGGGGCGCAGGGCGAGCAGTACTTC. This translates into CASSPASGAQGEQYF.

The chain is built from TRBV20-1 and TRBJ1-2; weak D call: TRBD1 (6 bases). The CDR3 has 11 residues. Germline-derived CDR1 and CDR2 are DFQATT and SNEGSKA (reference sequence). The V and J ends lost 6 bases and 6 bases respectively, with 11 bases between them. The CDR3 DNA reads as TGCAGTGCCACGGACAGTGATGGCTACACCTTC. Translating gives CSATDSDGYTF.

This clonotype was detected only a few times. The CDR3 region is CASTPDRLSNQPQHF. For the CDR3, the DNA is TGTGCCAGCACCCCAGACAGGTTGAGCAATCAGCCCCAGCATTTT. The chain joins TRBV4-2 to TRBJ1-5, with a weak D call TRBD1 (6 bases). This CDR3 comprises 15 residues. CDR1 is LGHNA, CDR2 YNFKEQ, per germline. Deletions cut 7 bases from V and 1 base from J, with 14 bases between.

This chain joins TRBV24-1 and TRBJ2-2; D might be TRBD2 (7 bases). V was trimmed by 4 bases and J by 5 bases, leaving 10 bases between them. The CDR3 contains 14 residues. The germline CDR1 and CDR2 sequences are KGHDR and SFDVKD. As DNA, the CDR3 is TGTGCCACCAGTGAGGGGGGGGCAACCGGGGAGCTGTTTTTT. Protein product: CATSEGGATGELFF.

This clonotype was seen repeatedly, ten times or more. The chain employs TRBV5-1 and TRBJ2-7; D possibly uses TRBD1 or TRBD2 (5 bases each). Per germline, CDR1 SGHRS and CDR2 YFSETQ. V lost 4 bases and J lost 0, with 8 bases in between. This CDR3 contains 13 residues. The CDR3 here is CASSPGASYEQYF. CDR3 bases: TGCGCCAGCAGCCCCGGGGCCTCCTACGAGCAGTACTTC. Looking up the rest from reference TRBV5-1 and TRBJ2-7 gives the full variable domain: KAGVTQTPRYLIKTRGQQVTLSCSPISGHRSVSWYQQTPGQGLQFLFEYFSETQRNKGNFPGRFSGRQFSNSRSEMNVSTLELGDSALYLCASSPGASYEQYFGPGTRLTVT.

The J gene is TRBJ2-7, the V gene TRBV20-1; 8 bases line up with TRBD2. Germline lookup yields CDR1 DFQATT and CDR2 SNEGSKA (reference sequence). The CDR3 has 14 residues. V was pared by 6 bases and J by 3 bases, with 10 bases of the junction left unmatched. CDR3 loop: CSAHLSGRRYEQYF. The CDR3 coding sequence is TGCAGTGCACATTTAAGCGGGAGACGCTACGAGCAGTACTTC.

This clonotype was counted between two and nine times. This rearrangement joins TRBV30 to TRBJ1-5; D is possibly TRBD1 (6 bases). The CDR3 is made up of 13 amino acids. CDR1 and CDR2 from the germline V gene are GTSNPN and SVGIG (reference sequence). V gave up 1 base and J gave up 6 bases, with 10 bases separating them. CDR3 loop: CAWSDRDGQPQHF. DNA for the CDR3: TGTGCCTGGAGTGACAGGGACGGTCAGCCCCAGCATTTT.

The CDR3 spells CASSAGAGEGETQYF. CDR3 nucleotides: TGTGCCAGCAGCGCGGGGGCGGGAGAGGGAGAGACCCAGTACTTC. This chain uses TRBV7-9 with TRBJ2-5, with a possible D match to TRBD2 (7 bases). This CDR3 comprises 15 residues. Germline assignment: CDR1 SEHNR and CDR2 FQNEAQ (reference sequence). With 5 bases removed from V and 4 bases from J, the gap between germline ends came to 17 bases.

This clonotype was seen more than once but under ten times. The chain employs TRBV15 and TRBJ2-7; 9 bases fit TRBD1. The germline gives CDR1 LNHNV, CDR2 YYDKDF (reference sequence). The junction had 11 bases not matched to a gene; V was cut back by 11 bases and J by 6 bases. The CDR3 spans 13 residues. CDR3 coding DNA: TGTGCCGCCGGTCGGGACAGGGTGGGCGAGCAGTACTTC. It encodes CAAGRDRVGEQYF.

There are a few counts of this clonotype. The CDR3 here is CASSFETSRADTQYF. The CDR3 DNA is TGTGCCAGCAGTTTCGAGACTAGCCGGGCAGATACGCAGTATTTT. V is TRBV12-3 or TRBV12-4 and J is TRBJ2-3; 7 bases line up with TRBD2. This CDR3 comprises 15 residues. With V trimmed by 3 bases and J by 4 bases, 7 bases remained unmatched.

This clonotype was observed a few times. The chain is built from TRBV4-3 and TRBJ2-6, with a possible D match to TRBD1 (5 bases). The CDR3 is 15 residues long. Germline CDR1 and CDR2: LGHNA and YSLEER. Trimming removed 4 bases at V and 0 bases at J, with 7 bases between. The CDR3, as DNA: TGCGCCAGCAGCCTCAGGGACTCTGGGGCCAACGTCCTGACTTTC. Translated: CASSLRDSGANVLTF.

This clonotype was seen only a few times. The gene calls are TRBV12-3 or TRBV12-4 and TRBJ2-7, with D possibly being TRBD1 (6 bases). Trimming shortened V by 1 base and J by 3 bases, and 13 bases separated the two germline ends. This CDR3 has 15 residues. The CDR3 sequence is CASSLGQVGGYEQYF. In DNA, the CDR3 is TGTGCCAGCAGTTTAGGACAGGTAGGAGGCTACGAGCAGTACTTC.

This clonotype was seen only once. The chain carries TRBV20-1 and TRBJ1-6; 7 bases map to TRBD1. Losses at the gene ends were 2 bases for V and 5 bases for J; bases not matched to a gene: 3. The CDR3 sequence is 14 residues long. CDR1 and CDR2 (germline): DFQATT, SNEGSKA (reference sequence). CDR3 coding DNA: TGCAGTGCTAGAACCGGACAGGATAATTCACCCCTCCACTTT. Protein: CSARTGQDNSPLHF.